These 8 T cell receptor beta chains were sequenced from one sample in a study of early T cells in non-severe SARS-CoV-2 infection (dated by TCRdb to the early 2020s). Libraries were prepared through 5' RACE. Data came from a NextSeq 500. The raw public data were reprocessed by TCRdb itself: fastp quality trimming at Q25, MiXCR clonotype calling, in-frame beta chains only. All rows with the same CDR3 protein become a single entry with the most common DNA and genes. The sample data list some 54,000 distinct CDR3 sequences, and roughly a tenth of these were observed just once. Over 8.5% of the sample rests with the top ten. The sequenced sample consisted of whole blood. These receptors were obtained from an adult who was a healthcare worker with PCR-confirmed SARS-CoV-2 infection or an uninfected control (not recorded which).

This clonotype has at least ten counts. CDR3 protein: CASSAGTSGRDEQFF. CDR3 bases: TGTGCCAGCAGTGCCGGGACTAGCGGGAGGGATGAGCAGTTCTTC. V is TRBV6-1 and J is TRBJ2-1, with 16 bases aligning to TRBD2. The CDR3 covers 15 residues. Germline V gene data show CDR1 as MNHNS and CDR2 as SASEGT. The V segment lost 4 bases and the J segment 8 bases; nucleotides outside the gene matches: 2.

The chain has TRBV29-1 and TRBJ2-1; D ambiguous. Germline-derived CDR1 and CDR2 are SQVTM and ANQGSEA. CDR3 length: 12 residues. V lost 5 bases and J lost 0, with 5 bases in between. CDR3 loop: CSVRFSYNEQFF. CDR3 sequence (DNA): TGCAGCGTTCGGTTCTCCTACAATGAGCAGTTCTTC.

This clonotype was found many times. The chain recombines TRBV27 with TRBJ2-3, with 8 bases identical to TRBD2. The CDR3 totals 15 residues. Germline CDR1 is MNHEY and CDR2 is SMNVEV (reference sequence). Trimming removed 6 bases from V and 4 bases from J; junction bases left unmatched: 9. The CDR3 reads CASRIGLAQADTQYF. In nucleotides, the CDR3 is TGTGCCAGCAGGATCGGACTAGCCCAGGCAGATACGCAGTATTTT.

This rearrangement joins TRBV18 to TRBJ2-5; D remains ambiguous. The CDR3 covers 12 residues. V dropped 5 bases and J dropped 4 bases, with 8 bases sitting between them. Germline CDR1 and CDR2: KGHSH and LQKENI. CDR3 DNA sequence: TGTGCCAGCTCAAAAGGGCTAGAGACCCAGTACTTC. As protein: CASSKGLETQYF.

This clonotype appeared many times. This chain links TRBV11-2 with TRBJ1-5, with D unresolved. CDR1 is SGHAT, CDR2 FQNNGV, per germline. CDR3 length: 13 residues. V was trimmed by 0 bases and J by 7 bases, leaving 7 bases between them. The CDR3 coding sequence is TGTGCCAGCAGCTTAGAGCGATCCCAGCCCCAGCATTTT. Translation gives CASSLERSQPQHF.

V and J are TRBV19 and TRBJ2-3; no reliable D call. Trimming removed 5 bases from V and 2 bases from J, with 14 bases in between. This CDR3 contains 15 residues. The germline V gene has CDR1 LNHDA and CDR2 SQIVND (reference sequence). The CDR3 spells CASSPPDRFTDTQYF. CDR3 bases: TGTGCCAGTAGTCCTCCAGACCGTTTCACAGATACGCAGTATTTT.

This clonotype was observed many times. The chain couples TRBV5-4 to TRBJ2-5; 10 positions agree with TRBD2. Germline-derived CDR1 and CDR2 are SGHNT and YYREEE (reference sequence). Trimming removed 4 bases from V and 5 bases from J; junction bases left unmatched: 8. The CDR3 extends over 15 amino acids. This CDR3 is CASSGLAGDLETQYF. In DNA, the CDR3 is TGTGCCAGCAGCGGGCTAGCGGGAGATCTGGAGACCCAGTACTTC. The whole variable domain, remainder taken from reference TRBV5-4 and TRBJ2-5, is ETGVTQSPTHLIKTRGQQVTLRCSSQSGHNTVSWYQQALGQGPQFIFQYYREEENGRGNFPPRFSGLQFPNYSSELNVNALELDDSALYLCASSGLAGDLETQYFGPGTRLLVL.

This clonotype was picked up many times. V gene TRBV7-8 combines with J gene TRBJ2-3; no reliable D call. CDR1 and CDR2 from the germline V gene are SGHVS and FQNEAQ. CDR3 length equals 13 residues. Trimming took 5 bases from V and 5 from J, leaving 11 bases between them. The CDR3 nucleotides read TGTGCCAGCAGCGGCAGACCCCGAGATACGCAGTATTTT. Amino acids: CASSGRPRDTQYF.